The clone carrying this T cell receptor (beta chain) was seen only a few times. Its specificity is not known. PCR used 60 Vbeta primers and 13 Jbeta primers. TCRdb's table, derived via immunoSEQ multiplex PCR, lists solely in-frame clones and lacks some. The sample has about 180,000 clones; over 65% are singletons. Trimming removed 3 bases from V and 3 bases from J, with 24 bases in between. The CDR3 has 17 amino acids. Germline-derived CDR1 and CDR2 are GTSNPN and SVGIG (reference sequence). The record originates from a study of cytomegalovirus exposure and HLA in healthy donors. Study outcomes and limitations: A later analysis found TCR association rates differed by HLA locus, highest for DRB1 and lowest for HLA-C. TCR beta chains numbering more than 150 were designated cytomegalovirus-associated. Researchers reported in a later analysis that a missense DCLRE1C variant was tied to TCR beta V- and J-gene trimming. Versus the approximately 670-donor mean, an Asian-associated ancestry cluster reportedly showed fewer N-insertions in a later analysis.

This sequence was found in a man aged 60 to 69 in good health and CMV-seronegative. What was sequenced was PBMCs. This chain joins TRBV30 and TRBJ2-7; possibly TRBD2 for D (5 bases). The CDR3 nucleotides read TGTGCCTGGAGCCAAACCCGTCGGACTTGGGTATACTACGAGCAGTACTTC. Protein product: CAWSQTRRTWVYYEQYF.